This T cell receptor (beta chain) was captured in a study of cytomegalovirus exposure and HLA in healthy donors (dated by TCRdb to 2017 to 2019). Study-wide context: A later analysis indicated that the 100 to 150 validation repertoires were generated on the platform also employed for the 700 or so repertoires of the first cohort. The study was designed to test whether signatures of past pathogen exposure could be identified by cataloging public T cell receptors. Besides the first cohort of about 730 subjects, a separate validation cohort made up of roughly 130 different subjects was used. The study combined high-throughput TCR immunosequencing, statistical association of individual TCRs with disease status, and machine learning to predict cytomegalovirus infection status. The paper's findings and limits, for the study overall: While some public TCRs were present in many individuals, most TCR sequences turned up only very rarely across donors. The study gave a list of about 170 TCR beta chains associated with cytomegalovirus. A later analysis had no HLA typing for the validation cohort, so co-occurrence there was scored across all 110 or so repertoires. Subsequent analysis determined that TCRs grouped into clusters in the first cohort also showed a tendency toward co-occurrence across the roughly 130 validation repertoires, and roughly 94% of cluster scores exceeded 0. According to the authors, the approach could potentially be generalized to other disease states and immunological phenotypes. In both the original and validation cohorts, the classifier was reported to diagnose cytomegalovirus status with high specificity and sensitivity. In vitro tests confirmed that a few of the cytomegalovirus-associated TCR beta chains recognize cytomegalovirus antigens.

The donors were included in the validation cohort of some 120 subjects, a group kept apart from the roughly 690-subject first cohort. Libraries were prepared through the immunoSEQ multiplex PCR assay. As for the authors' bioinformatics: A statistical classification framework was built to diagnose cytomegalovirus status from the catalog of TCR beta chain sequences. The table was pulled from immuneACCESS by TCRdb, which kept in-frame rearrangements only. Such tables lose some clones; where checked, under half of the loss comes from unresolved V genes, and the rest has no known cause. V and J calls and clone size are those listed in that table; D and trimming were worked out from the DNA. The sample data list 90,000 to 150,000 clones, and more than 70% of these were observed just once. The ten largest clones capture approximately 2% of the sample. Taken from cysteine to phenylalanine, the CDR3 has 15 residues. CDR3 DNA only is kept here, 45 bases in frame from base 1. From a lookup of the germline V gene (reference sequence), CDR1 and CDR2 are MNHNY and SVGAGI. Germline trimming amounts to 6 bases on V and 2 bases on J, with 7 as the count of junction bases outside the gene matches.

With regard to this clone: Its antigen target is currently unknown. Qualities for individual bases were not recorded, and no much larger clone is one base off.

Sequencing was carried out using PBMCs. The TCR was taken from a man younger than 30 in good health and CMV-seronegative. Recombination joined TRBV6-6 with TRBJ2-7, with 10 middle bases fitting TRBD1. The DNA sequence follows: TGTGCCAGCAGGAGTCACGACAGGGGGCCCTACGAGCAGTACTTC. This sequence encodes CASRSHDRGPYEQYF.